This T cell receptor beta chain was captured by sequencing in a study of blood T cell repertoires in COVID-19. Study context: Whether acute or convalescent, the COVID-19 samples came from the United States, Italy and Spain. From T cells, B-cell-depleted T cells, or PBMCs came the material, which was cDNA or gDNA.

Authors' analysis steps: By means of reference gene primer amplification, nucleated cell counts were estimated. Method: immunoSEQ multiplex PCR; TCRdb's copy keeps in-frame clones and lacks some. That table furnishes V, J and clone size, whereas the DNA furnished D and trimming. The profile shows some 120,000 clones, around 83% of them singletons. CDR1 and CDR2 (germline): LNHDA, SQIVND (reference sequence). V was clipped by 7 bases and J by 6 bases, with 9 bases between them. The CDR3 consists of 12 residues. The material sequenced was peripheral blood. The source is a man in his forties with acute or convalescent COVID-19. V usage is TRBV19 and J usage is TRBJ2-2, with D uncertain. The CDR3, as DNA: TGTGCCAGTAATTCAGTACCCGGGGAGCTGTTTTTT. Translation gives CASNSVPGELFF.